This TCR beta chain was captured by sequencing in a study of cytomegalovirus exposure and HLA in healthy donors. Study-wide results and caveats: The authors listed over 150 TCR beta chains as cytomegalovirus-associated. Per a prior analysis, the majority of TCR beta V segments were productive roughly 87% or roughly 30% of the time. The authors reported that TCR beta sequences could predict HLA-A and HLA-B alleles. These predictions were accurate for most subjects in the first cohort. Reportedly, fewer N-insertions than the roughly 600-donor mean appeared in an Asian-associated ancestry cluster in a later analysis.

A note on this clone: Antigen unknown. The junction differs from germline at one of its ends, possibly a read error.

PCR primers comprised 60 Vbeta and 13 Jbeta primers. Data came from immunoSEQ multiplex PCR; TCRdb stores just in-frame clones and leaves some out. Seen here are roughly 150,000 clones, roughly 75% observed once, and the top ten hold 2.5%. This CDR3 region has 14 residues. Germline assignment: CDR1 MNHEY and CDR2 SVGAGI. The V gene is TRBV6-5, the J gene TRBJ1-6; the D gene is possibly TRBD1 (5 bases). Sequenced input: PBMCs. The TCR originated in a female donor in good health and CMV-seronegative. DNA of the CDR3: TGTGCCAGCAGTAACTCGGGACTTTATTCACCCCTCCACTTT. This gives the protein CASSNSGLYSPLHF.